This T cell receptor (beta chain) was sequenced during a study of CD8 T cells in Susac syndrome. Study results and caveats: TCR sequencing and HLA analysis covered a relatively small number of individuals.

Losses at the gene ends were 1 base for V and 6 bases for J; bases not matched to a gene: 2. There are 13 residues in the CDR3. Germline V gene data show CDR1 as SQVTM and CDR2 as ANQGSEA. TCR beta from blood CD8+ and CD4+ T cells was sequenced. Both CD4+ and CD8+ T cells were negatively isolated, and TEMRA cells underwent FACS enrichment. On this clonotype itself: Its specificity is not known.

RNA amounts of about 0.5 to 1 ug underwent reverse transcription with random hexamers. TCRdb redid the calling of the immunoSEQ multiplex PCR reads with MiXCR, one entry per CDR3 protein. Of approximately 190,000 distinct CDR3 sequences listed, 90% to 96% are singletons. This receptor was obtained from a human donor with Susac syndrome. The chain recombines TRBV29-1 with TRBJ2-7, with 11 positions matching TRBD1. Sequenced: CD4+ T cells from PBMCs. Here the CDR3 DNA reads TGCAGCGTTGAAGGTGGACAGGGGGCCGAGCAGTACTTC. Its translation: CSVEGGQGAEQYF.